This TCR beta chain stems from a study of vaccination effects on CD4 cells after COVID-19. Trimming took off 4 bases at V and 2 bases at J, with 11 bases between the two ends. The CDR3 sequence is 14 residues long. Germline values: CDR1 SNHLY, CDR2 FYNNEI. This clone is judged medium-sized. What it binds is unknown. Clones were sequenced by immunoSEQ multiplex PCR, and TCRdb holds only the in-frame ones, with some missing. The table lists about 21,000 clones, about 68% of them singletons, with roughly a fifth in the top ten. Whole-study findings and limits: Nearly all vaccine-induced clones in healthy recipients recognized only SARS-CoV-2. Clones arising from infection and from vaccination showed marked clonal contraction late after vaccination.

Antigen-specific CD4+ T cell clonotypes were called by their expansion after viral peptide-pool culture in ViraFEST. It was after nine to eleven days of culture that CD4+ T cells were isolated. All vaccine recipients tested negative for nucleocapsid antibodies and had never contracted SARS-CoV-2 infection. Culturing of a few million PBMC per well took place with approximately 10 IU/ml IL-2 and around 10 ug/ml peptides. The sample in question was CD4+ T cells from PBMCs cultured with HCoV-NL63 spike peptides, obtained before COVID-19 vaccination. The chain combines TRBV2 with TRBJ1-2; D not resolved. The TCR was taken from a human donor who received a COVID-19 vaccine. CDR3 region: CASSGDGLNYGYTF. The CDR3 DNA reads as TGTGCCAGCAGTGGCGACGGATTAAACTATGGCTACACCTTC.